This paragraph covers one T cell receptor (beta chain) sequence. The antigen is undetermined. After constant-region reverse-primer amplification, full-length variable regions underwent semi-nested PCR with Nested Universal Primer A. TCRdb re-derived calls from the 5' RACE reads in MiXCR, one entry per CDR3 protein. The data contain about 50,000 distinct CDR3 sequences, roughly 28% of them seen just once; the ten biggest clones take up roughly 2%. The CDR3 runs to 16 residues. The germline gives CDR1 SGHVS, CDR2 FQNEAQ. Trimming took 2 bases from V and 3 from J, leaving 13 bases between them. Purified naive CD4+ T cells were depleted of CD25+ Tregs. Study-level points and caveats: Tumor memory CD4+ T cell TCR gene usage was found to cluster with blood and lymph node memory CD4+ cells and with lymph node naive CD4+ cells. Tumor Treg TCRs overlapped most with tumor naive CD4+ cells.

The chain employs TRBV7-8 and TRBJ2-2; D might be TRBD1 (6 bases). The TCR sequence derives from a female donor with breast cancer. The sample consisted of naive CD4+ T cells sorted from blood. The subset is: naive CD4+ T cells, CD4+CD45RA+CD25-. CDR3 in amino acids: CASSLSKGDHTGELFF. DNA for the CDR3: TGTGCCAGCAGCTTATCGAAGGGGGACCACACCGGGGAGCTGTTTTTT. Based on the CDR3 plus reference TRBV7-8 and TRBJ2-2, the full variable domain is GAGVSQSPRYKVAKRGQDVALRCDPISGHVSLFWYQQALGQGPEFLTYFQNEAQLDKSGLPSDRFFAERPEGSVSTLKIQRTQQEDSAVYLCASSLSKGDHTGELFFGEGSRLTVL.